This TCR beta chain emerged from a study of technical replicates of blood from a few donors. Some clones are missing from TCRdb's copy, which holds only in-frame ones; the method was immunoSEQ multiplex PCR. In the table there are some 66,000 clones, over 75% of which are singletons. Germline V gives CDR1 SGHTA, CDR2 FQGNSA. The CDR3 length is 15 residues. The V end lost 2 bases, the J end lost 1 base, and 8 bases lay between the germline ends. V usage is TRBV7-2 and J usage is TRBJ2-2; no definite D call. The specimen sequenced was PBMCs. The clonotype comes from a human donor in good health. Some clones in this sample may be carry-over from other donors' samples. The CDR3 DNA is TGTGCCAGCAGCTTATTGAACATGAACACCGGGGAGCTGTTTTTT. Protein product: CASSLLNMNTGELFF.